The clone carrying this TCR beta chain is a singleton in its sample. No antigen is known for it. Through a sample-barcoded 5' primer and a J-beta primer mix, a second PCR was run for 7 to 11 cycles. Each of the cDNA molecules was tagged by a template-switch adaptor with 12 random nucleotides. TCRdb re-analysed the 5' RACE reads in MiXCR, keeping a single row per CDR3 protein. The sample holds about 1.4 million distinct CDR3 sequences, 45% to 70% seen once. These data come from a study of blood T cells in healthy people across ages. Whole-study results and caveats: Measured against age, TCR beta diversity per million T cells decreased in a roughly linear manner.

This CDR3 is built from 16 residues. The germline V gene encodes CDR1 SGHAT and CDR2 FQNNGV. V was clipped by 5 bases and J by 11 bases, with 22 bases between them. J is TRBJ1-6 and V is TRBV11-2; possible D gene TRBD1, 5 bases. The sample consisted of blood. This TCR was sampled from a young man in good health. In nucleotides, the CDR3 is TGTGCCAGCAGCCAGATCGAAGAGACAGTCCACCCACCCCTCCACTTT. Its protein is CASSQIEETVHPPLHF.